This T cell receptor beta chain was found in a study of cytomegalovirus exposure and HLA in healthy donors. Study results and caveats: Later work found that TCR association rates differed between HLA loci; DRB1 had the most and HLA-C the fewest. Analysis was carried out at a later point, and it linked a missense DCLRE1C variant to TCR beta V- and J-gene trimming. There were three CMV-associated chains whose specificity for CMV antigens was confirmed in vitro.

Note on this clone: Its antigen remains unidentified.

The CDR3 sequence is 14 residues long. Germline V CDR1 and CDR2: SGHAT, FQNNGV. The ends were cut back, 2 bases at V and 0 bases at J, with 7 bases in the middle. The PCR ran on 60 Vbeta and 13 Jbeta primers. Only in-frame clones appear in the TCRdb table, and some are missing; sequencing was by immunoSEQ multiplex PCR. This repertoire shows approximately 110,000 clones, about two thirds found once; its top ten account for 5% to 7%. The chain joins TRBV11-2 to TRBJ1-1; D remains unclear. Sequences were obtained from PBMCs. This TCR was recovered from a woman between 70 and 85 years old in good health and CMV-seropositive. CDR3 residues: CASSLWRMNTEAFF. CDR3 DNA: TGTGCCAGCAGCTTATGGAGGATGAACACTGAAGCTTTCTTT.